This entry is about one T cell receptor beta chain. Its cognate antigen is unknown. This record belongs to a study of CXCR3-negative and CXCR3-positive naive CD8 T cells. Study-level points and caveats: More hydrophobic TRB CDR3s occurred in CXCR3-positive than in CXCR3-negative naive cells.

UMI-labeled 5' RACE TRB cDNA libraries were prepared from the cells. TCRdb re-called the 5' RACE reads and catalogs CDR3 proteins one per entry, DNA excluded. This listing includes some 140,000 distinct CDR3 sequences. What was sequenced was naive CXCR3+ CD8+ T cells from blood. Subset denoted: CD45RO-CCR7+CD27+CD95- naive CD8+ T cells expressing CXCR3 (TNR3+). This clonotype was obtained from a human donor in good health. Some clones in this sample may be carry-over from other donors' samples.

The CDR3 reads CASSLFVRGQGKGKQYF. This sequence joins TRBV13 and TRBJ2-7; TCRdb's D call, TRBD1, is unchecked because there is no DNA. This CDR3 region has 17 residues. Per the germline V gene, CDR1 is PRHDT and CDR2 is FYEKMQ (reference sequence).